This TCR beta chain is drawn from a study of cytomegalovirus exposure and HLA in healthy donors. A remark on this clone: Its antigen is as yet unknown.

The PCR contained 60 Vbeta and 13 Jbeta primers. Some clones are missing from TCRdb's copy, which holds only in-frame ones; the method was immunoSEQ multiplex PCR. This table has about 180,000 clones, 75% to 85% appearing once. General study findings and limits: A later analysis appeared to link common viral pathogens to several of the most significant clusters.

This CDR3 region has 13 residues. Germline CDR1 is LGHNT and CDR2 is FRNRAP. The chain carries TRBV12-5 and TRBJ2-1; tentatively, D is TRBD2 (5 bases). The source material was PBMCs. This receptor was taken from a girl aged 2 to 9 in good health and CMV-seropositive. The CDR3 sequence: CASTEGSYNEQFF. CDR3 nucleotide sequence: TGTGCCAGCACTGAGGGCTCCTACAATGAGCAGTTCTTC. The full variable domain, in which reference TRBV12-5 and TRBJ2-1 provide the parts outside the CDR3, is DARVTQTPRHKVTEMGQEVTMRCQPILGHNTVFWYRQTMMQGLELLAYFRNRAPLDDSGMPKDRFSAEMPDATLATLKIQPSEPRDSAVYFCASTEGSYNEQFFGPGTRLTVL.